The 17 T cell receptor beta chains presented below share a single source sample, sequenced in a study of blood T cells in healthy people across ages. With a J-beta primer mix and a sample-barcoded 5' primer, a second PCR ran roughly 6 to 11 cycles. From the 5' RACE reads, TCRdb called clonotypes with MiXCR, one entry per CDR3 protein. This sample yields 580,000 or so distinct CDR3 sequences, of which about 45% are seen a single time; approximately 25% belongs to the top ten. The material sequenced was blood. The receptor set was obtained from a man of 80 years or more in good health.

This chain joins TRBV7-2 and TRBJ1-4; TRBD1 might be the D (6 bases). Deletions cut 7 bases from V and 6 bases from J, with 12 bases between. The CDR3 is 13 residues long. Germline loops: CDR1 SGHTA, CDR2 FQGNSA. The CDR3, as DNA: TGTGCCAGCACCGCGGGGGCGGATGAAAAACTGTTTTTT. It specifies CASTAGADEKLFF.

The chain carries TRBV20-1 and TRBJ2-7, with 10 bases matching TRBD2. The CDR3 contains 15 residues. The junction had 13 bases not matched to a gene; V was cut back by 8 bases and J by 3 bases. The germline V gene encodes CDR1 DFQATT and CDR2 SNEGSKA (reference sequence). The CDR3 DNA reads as TGCAGTACCACGGGGACTAGCGTCCTGAGCTACGAGCAGTACTTC. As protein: CSTTGTSVLSYEQYF.

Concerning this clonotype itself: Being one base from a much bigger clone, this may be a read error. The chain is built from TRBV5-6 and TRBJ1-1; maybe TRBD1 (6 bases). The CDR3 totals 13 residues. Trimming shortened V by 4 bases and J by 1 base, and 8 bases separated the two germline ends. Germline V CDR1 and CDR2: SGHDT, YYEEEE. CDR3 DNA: TGTGCCAGCAGCGAGGACAGGAACACTGAAGCTTTCTTT. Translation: CASSEDRNTEAFF.

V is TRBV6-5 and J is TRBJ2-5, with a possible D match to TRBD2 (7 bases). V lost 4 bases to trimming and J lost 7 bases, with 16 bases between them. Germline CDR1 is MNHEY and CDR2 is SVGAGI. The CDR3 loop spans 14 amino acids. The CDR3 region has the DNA TGTGCCAGCAGTTCCACACAGGGAGGGGGGACCCAGTACTTC. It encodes CASSSTQGGGTQYF.

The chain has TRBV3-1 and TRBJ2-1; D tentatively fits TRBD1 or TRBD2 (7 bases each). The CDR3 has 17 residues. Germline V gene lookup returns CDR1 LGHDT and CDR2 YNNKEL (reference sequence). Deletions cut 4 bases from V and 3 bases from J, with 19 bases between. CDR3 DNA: TGTGCCAGCAGCCCTCAGGGGGGCGGGAGTTTCTACAATGAGCAGTTCTTC. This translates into CASSPQGGGSFYNEQFF.

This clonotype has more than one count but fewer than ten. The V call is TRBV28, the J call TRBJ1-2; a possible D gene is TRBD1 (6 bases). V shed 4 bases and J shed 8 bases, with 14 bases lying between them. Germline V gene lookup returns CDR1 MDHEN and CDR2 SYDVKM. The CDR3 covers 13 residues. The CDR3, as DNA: TGTGCCAGCAGTTCCCTGACAGGAGGAGGCTACACCTTC. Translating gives CASSSLTGGGYTF.

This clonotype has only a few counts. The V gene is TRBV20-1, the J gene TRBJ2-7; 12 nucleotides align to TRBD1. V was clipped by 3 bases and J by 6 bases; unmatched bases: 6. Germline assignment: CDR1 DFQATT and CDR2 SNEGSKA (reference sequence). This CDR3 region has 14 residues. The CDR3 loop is CSASVGQGATEQYF. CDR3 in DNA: TGCAGTGCTAGTGTGGGACAGGGGGCAACCGAGCAGTACTTC.

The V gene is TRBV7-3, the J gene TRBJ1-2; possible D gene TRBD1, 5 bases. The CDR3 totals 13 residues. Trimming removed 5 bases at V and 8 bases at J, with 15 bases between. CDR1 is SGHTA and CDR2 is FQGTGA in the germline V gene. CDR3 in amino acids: CASSSGDSRGYTF. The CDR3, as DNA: TGTGCCAGCAGCAGCGGGGACTCTCGGGGCTACACCTTC.

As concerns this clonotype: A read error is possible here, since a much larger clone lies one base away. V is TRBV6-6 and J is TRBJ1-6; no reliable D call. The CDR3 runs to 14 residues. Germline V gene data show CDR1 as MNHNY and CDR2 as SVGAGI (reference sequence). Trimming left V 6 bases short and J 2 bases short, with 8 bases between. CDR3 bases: TGTGCCAGCAGACATGCCCCCTATAATTCACCCCTCCACTTT. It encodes CASRHAPYNSPLHF.

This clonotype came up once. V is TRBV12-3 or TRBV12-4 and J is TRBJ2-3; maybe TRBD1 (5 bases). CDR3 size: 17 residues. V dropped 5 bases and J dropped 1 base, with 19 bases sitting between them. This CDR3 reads CASSPETRTRGTDTQYF. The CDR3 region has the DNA TGTGCCAGCAGTCCCGAGACTCGGACACGGGGCACAGATACGCAGTATTTT.

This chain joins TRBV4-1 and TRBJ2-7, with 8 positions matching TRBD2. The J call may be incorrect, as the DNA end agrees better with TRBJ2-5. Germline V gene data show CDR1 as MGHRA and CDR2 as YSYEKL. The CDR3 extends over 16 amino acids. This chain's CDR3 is CASSQDWAGGVETQYF. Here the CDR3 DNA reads TGCGCCAGCAGCCAAGATTGGGCGGGAGGAGTGGAGACCCAGTACTTC.

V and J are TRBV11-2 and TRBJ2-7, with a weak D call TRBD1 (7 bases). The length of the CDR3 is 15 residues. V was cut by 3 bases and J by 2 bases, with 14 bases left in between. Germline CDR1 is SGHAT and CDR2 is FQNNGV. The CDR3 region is CASSFAGQKAYEQYF. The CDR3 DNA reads TGTGCCAGCAGCTTTGCGGGACAGAAGGCCTACGAGCAGTACTTC.

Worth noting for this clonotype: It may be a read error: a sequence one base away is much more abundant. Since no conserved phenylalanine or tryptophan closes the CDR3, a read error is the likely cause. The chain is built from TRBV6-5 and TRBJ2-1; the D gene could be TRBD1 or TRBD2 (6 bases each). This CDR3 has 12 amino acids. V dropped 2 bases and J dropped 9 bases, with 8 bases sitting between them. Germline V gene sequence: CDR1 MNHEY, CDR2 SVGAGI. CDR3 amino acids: CASSYTGAEQFL. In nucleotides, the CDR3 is TGTGCCAGCAGTTACACGGGGGCTGAGCAGTTCTTG.

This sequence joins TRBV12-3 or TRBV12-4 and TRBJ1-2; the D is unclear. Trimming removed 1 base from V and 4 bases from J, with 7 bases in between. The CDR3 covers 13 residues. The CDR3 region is CASSLDTFYGYTF. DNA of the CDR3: TGTGCCAGCAGTTTAGACACTTTCTATGGCTACACCTTC.

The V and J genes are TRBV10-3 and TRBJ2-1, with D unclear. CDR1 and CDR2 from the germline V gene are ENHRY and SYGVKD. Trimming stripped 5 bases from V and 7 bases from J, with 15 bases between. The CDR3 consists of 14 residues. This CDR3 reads CAISQDTAANEQFF. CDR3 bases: TGTGCCATCAGTCAGGATACGGCTGCGAATGAGCAGTTCTTC.

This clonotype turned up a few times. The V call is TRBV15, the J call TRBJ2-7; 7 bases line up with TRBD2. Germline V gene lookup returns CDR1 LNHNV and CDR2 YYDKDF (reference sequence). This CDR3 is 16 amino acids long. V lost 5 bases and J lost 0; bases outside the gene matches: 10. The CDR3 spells CATSGSGASGSYEQYF. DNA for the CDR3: TGTGCCACCAGCGGATCCGGGGCTAGCGGCTCCTACGAGCAGTACTTC.

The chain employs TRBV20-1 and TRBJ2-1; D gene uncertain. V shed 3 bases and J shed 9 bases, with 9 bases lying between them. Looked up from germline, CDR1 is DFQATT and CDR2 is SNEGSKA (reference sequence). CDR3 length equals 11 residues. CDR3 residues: CSASGPCEQFF. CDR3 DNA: TGCAGTGCTAGCGGCCCGTGTGAGCAGTTCTTC.